A single sample is the source of the 8 T cell receptor beta chains below, sequenced in a study of blood T cells in healthy people across ages. Through a sample-barcoded 5' primer and a J-beta primer mix, a second PCR was run for roughly 7 to 11 cycles. TCRdb passed the 5' RACE reads through MiXCR, listing each CDR3 protein once. This table holds 650,000 to 800,000 distinct CDR3 sequences, more than 40% found once. Sequencing input: blood. All receptors come from a man in his fifties or sixties in good health.

To note about this clonotype: This may come from a read error, since a much larger clone is one base off. V usage is TRBV7-9 and J usage is TRBJ2-7; 13 nucleotides match TRBD2. CDR1 and CDR2 (germline): SEHNR, FQNEAQ (reference sequence). This CDR3 region has 15 residues. The J segment lost 0 bases and the V segment lost 5 bases, leaving 1 base of the junction unmatched. The CDR3 DNA is TGTGCCAGCAGCCGGACTAGCGGGAGCTCCTACGAGCAGTACTTC. The encoded protein is CASSRTSGSSYEQYF.

This clonotype came up many times. The genes are TRBV7-2 and TRBJ2-7; the match to TRBD1 covers 11 bases. The germline V gene encodes CDR1 SGHTA and CDR2 FQGNSA. Trimming took 4 bases from V and 4 from J; bases not matched to a gene: 6. CDR3 length: 15 residues. The CDR3 region has the DNA TGTGCCAGCAGCTCACGGACAGGGGGCGTTTACGAGCAGTACTTC. It translates to CASSSRTGGVYEQYF.

This clonotype was counted a few times. The genes are TRBV20-1 and TRBJ1-6; possibly TRBD1 for D (5 bases). Trimming removed 6 bases at V and 0 bases at J, with 12 bases between. This CDR3 spans 15 amino acids. CDR1 is DFQATT and CDR2 is SNEGSKA in the germline V gene (reference sequence). The CDR3 DNA reads as TGCAGTGCGAGAAGGGGAAGCTCCTATAATTCACCCCTCCACTTT. It is translated as CSARRGSSYNSPLHF.

In this sample, this clonotype turned up a few times. The chain combines TRBV10-3 with TRBJ2-7; D remains ambiguous. V was trimmed by 9 bases and J by 0 bases, leaving 12 bases between them. Germline V gene data show CDR1 as ENHRY and CDR2 as SYGVKD. This CDR3 contains 13 residues. CDR3 amino acids: CAMNAGLSYEQYF. DNA of the CDR3: TGTGCCATGAACGCTGGGCTCTCCTACGAGCAGTACTTC.

The chain employs TRBV20-1 and TRBJ2-5; TRBD2 agrees at 8 bases. Germline values: CDR1 DFQATT, CDR2 SNEGSKA (reference sequence). V shed 4 bases and J 2 bases; nucleotides not matched to a gene: 6. There are 14 residues in the CDR3. The CDR3 coding sequence is TGCAGTGCTACCCAGTTAGCGGGACAAGAGACCCAGTACTTC. The encoded protein is CSATQLAGQETQYF.

This rearrangement joins TRBV20-1 to TRBJ1-5; no reliable D call. Germline lookup yields CDR1 DFQATT and CDR2 SNEGSKA (reference sequence). There are 14 residues in the CDR3. The V gene lost 0 bases and the J gene lost 3 bases, with 9 bases spanning the gap. This CDR3 is CSARDWAINQPQHF. The CDR3 DNA reads as TGCAGTGCTAGAGATTGGGCCATCAATCAGCCCCAGCATTTT.

The gene calls are TRBV15 and TRBJ1-4; D is unresolved. Germline values: CDR1 LNHNV, CDR2 YYDKDF (reference sequence). The CDR3 is 13 amino acids. V was pared by 0 bases and J by 8 bases, with 7 bases between. DNA of the CDR3: TGTGCCACCAGCAGAGATAGGGAAGAAAAACTGTTTTTT. Amino acids: CATSRDREEKLFF.

V usage is TRBV4-1 and J usage is TRBJ2-1; TRBD2 matches at 11 bases. The CDR3 runs 18 residues. V lost 2 bases and J lost 0; bases outside the gene matches: 6. The germline V gene encodes CDR1 MGHRA and CDR2 YSYEKL. The CDR3 DNA reads TGCGCCAGCAGCCAAACTAGCGGGGGTCGCAACTCCTACAATGAGCAGTTCTTC. Translating it yields CASSQTSGGRNSYNEQFF.